This T cell receptor beta chain comes out of a study of blood T cells in healthy people across ages. Study-wide results and caveats: Higher diversity and more naive CD4+ cells were features of long-lived donors, compared to aged donors.

Next came a second PCR, run for roughly 6 to 11 cycles, which used a sample-barcoded 5' primer along with a J-beta primer mix. Every single cDNA molecule received a tag from a template-switch adaptor with 12 random nucleotides. From the 5' RACE reads, TCRdb called clonotypes with MiXCR, one entry per CDR3 protein. The top ten clones hold around 40% of a sample with roughly 720,000 distinct CDR3 sequences, about 55% of them seen once. Germline CDR1 and CDR2: SGHAT and FQNNGV. V lost 8 bases to trimming and J lost 4 bases, with 14 bases between them. CDR3 length: 13 residues. On this clonotype itself: Its antigen is unknown.

The chain links TRBV11-2 to TRBJ1-2, with D uncertain. Source material: blood. The sequence was collected from an elderly man in good health. The CDR3 spells CASREAGVYGYTF. The DNA of the CDR3 is TGTGCCAGCCGGGAGGCAGGCGTCTATGGCTACACCTTC.